A single sample gave rise to the 18 T cell receptor beta chains below, sequenced in a study of blood T cell repertoires in COVID-19. Sequencing was performed with immunoSEQ multiplex PCR; in TCRdb, only in-frame clones are kept and a portion is missing. The repertoire has roughly 220,000 clones, around 86% of them found once; the top ten carry 3% to 4.5%. Sequencing input: PBMCs or T cells enriched from blood (not recorded which). The receptors were gathered from a woman between 40 and 55 years old with acute COVID-19.

V is TRBV14 and J is TRBJ1-1; D may be TRBD1 (6 bases). The CDR3 totals 16 residues. Trimming shortened V by 1 base and J by 1 base, and 13 bases separated the two germline ends. CDR1 is SGHDN, CDR2 FVKESK, per germline. The CDR3 sequence is CASSQGGGRKNTEAFF. The CDR3, as DNA: TGTGCCAGCAGCCAAGGGGGGGGCAGGAAGAACACTGAAGCTTTCTTT.

J is TRBJ1-3 and V is TRBV19; 7 nucleotides agree with TRBD1. Germline loops: CDR1 LNHDA, CDR2 SQIVND (reference sequence). V was clipped by 3 bases and J by 4 bases; unmatched bases: 9. The CDR3 covers 16 residues. The chain's CDR3 is CASSITPGQTGNTIYF. The DNA of the CDR3 is TGTGCCAGTAGTATCACTCCGGGACAGACAGGAAACACCATATATTTT.

In its sample, this clone was seen once. The V gene is TRBV6-5, the J gene TRBJ2-7; possible D gene TRBD1, 5 bases. Germline V CDR1 and CDR2: MNHEY, SVGAGI. Between the trimmed V and J ends, which lost 8 bases and 2 bases, there was a span of 13 bases. The CDR3 runs 13 residues. CDR3 region: CASQTVAAYEQYF. The CDR3 DNA follows: TGTGCCAGCCAGACAGTTGCAGCCTACGAGCAGTACTTC.

This chain joins TRBV7-2 and TRBJ2-5; 7 bases are shared with TRBD2. The CDR3 is 14 amino acids. With V trimmed by 5 bases and J by 5 bases, 8 bases remained unmatched. Germline assignment: CDR1 SGHTA and CDR2 FQGNSA. CDR3: CASSPYGRGETQYF. CDR3 DNA sequence: TGTGCCAGCAGCCCCTACGGGCGGGGGGAGACCCAGTACTTC. Variable domain in full (rest from reference TRBV7-2 and TRBJ2-5): GAGVSQSPSNKVTEKGKDVELRCDPISGHTALYWYRQSLGQGLEFLIYFQGNSAPDKSGLPSDRFSAERTGGSVSTLTIQRTQQEDSAVYLCASSPYGRGETQYFGPGTRLLVL.

This sequence joins TRBV19 and TRBJ2-1; 9 positions match TRBD2. J was trimmed by 2 bases and V by 4 bases; bases with no gene match: 6. The CDR3 has 16 amino acids. Germline CDR1 and CDR2: LNHDA and SQIVND (reference sequence). CDR3: CASSRAGGPPYNEQFF. CDR3 bases: TGTGCCAGTAGTAGGGCGGGGGGGCCTCCCTACAATGAGCAGTTCTTC.

This clone was detected only a few times. This CDR3 reads CASSPPGGRGHGYTF. The CDR3 DNA sequence: TGTGCCAGCAGTCCCCCGGGTGGGAGGGGACATGGCTACACCTTC. The gene calls are TRBV6-5 and TRBJ1-2; tentative D call: TRBD1 (5 bases). Germline V gene sequence: CDR1 MNHEY, CDR2 SVGAGI. V gave up 5 bases and J gave up 6 bases, with 19 bases separating them. This CDR3 comprises 15 residues.

A single count supports this clone. The DNA of the CDR3 is TGTGCCAGCAGCGTAGTAGAGGCCGGGGAGCTGTTTTTT. It specifies CASSVVEAGELFF. J is TRBJ2-2 and V is TRBV9; D remains ambiguous. V lost 0 bases and J lost 6, with 6 bases in between. The CDR3 covers 13 residues. Germline V gene lookup returns CDR1 SGDLS and CDR2 YYNGEE.

The chain combines TRBV18 with TRBJ2-3; no clear D gene. Germline V gives CDR1 KGHSH, CDR2 LQKENI. V lost 5 bases to trimming and J lost 1 base, with 16 bases between them. The CDR3 loop spans 16 amino acids. CDR3 coding DNA: TGTGCCAGCTCATCTAAGTCTAGGTCCGGCACAGATACGCAGTATTTT. Protein: CASSSKSRSGTDTQYF.

V usage is TRBV2 and J usage is TRBJ2-1; D is uncertain. The CDR3 runs to 11 residues. The germline V and J ends were trimmed by 8 bases and 7 bases, with 9 bases remaining between them. Germline V gene data show CDR1 as SNHLY and CDR2 as FYNNEI. CDR3 sequence reads: CASWFGNEQFF. Written as DNA, the CDR3 is TGTGCCAGCTGGTTCGGGAATGAGCAGTTCTTC.

The rearrangement links TRBV19 to TRBJ1-2; D is unresolved. Trimming left V 3 bases short and J 4 bases short, with 12 bases between. The CDR3 contains 14 residues. Germline V CDR1 and CDR2: LNHDA, SQIVND (reference sequence). The CDR3 protein is CASSMMESAYGYTF. CDR3 in DNA: TGTGCCAGTAGTATGATGGAGAGTGCCTATGGCTACACCTTC.

The rearrangement links TRBV7-9 to TRBJ1-1, with TRBD1 as a possible D gene (5 bases). The CDR3 is made up of 16 amino acids. Deletions cut 5 bases from V and 0 bases from J, with 16 bases between. Germline V CDR1 and CDR2: SEHNR, FQNEAQ (reference sequence). The CDR3 sequence: CASSPMGEGMNTEAFF. CDR3 in DNA: TGTGCCAGCAGCCCCATGGGGGAGGGTATGAACACTGAAGCTTTCTTT.

The rearrangement joins TRBV9 to TRBJ1-6, with 7 bases matching TRBD1. V was clipped by 2 bases and J by 2 bases; unmatched bases: 1. Germline loops: CDR1 SGDLS, CDR2 YYNGEE. The CDR3 totals 15 residues. CDR3 bases: TGTGCCAGCAGCGTCGGGACAGCCTATAATTCACCCCTCCACTTT. Its translation: CASSVGTAYNSPLHF. The full variable domain, its missing parts supplied by reference TRBV9 and TRBJ1-6, is DSGVTQTPKHLITATGQRVTLRCSPRSGDLSVYWYQQSLDQGLQFLIQYYNGEERAKGNILERFSAQQFPDLHSELNLSSLELGDSALYFCASSVGTAYNSPLHFGNGTRLTVT.

CDR3 in DNA: TGTGCCAGCAGTGACCCCAGGGAATTAAACACTGAAGCTTTCTTT. Its protein product is CASSDPRELNTEAFF. The genes are TRBV2 and TRBJ1-1; TRBD1 might be the D (5 bases). Germline V lookup: CDR1 SNHLY, CDR2 FYNNEI. Trimming cost V 3 bases and J 2 bases, with 13 bases left between them. CDR3 length: 15 amino acids.

The table lists this clone with a few counts. V usage is TRBV12-3 or TRBV12-4 and J usage is TRBJ1-5; 7 nucleotides line up with TRBD1. J gave up 4 bases and V 7 bases, and 4 bases lay outside the gene matches. The CDR3 is 13 residues long. The CDR3, as DNA: TGTGCCAGCACCTCGACAGGGAATCAGCCCCAGCATTTT. The encoded protein is CASTSTGNQPQHF.

The genes are TRBV24-1 and TRBJ2-1; 9 nucleotides line up with TRBD2. CDR1 KGHDR and CDR2 SFDVKD come from the germline V gene. This CDR3 is 16 amino acids long. V gave up 0 bases and J gave up 8 bases; unmatched junction bases: 7. CDR3 DNA: TGTGCCACCAGTGATTTGGGCGGGGGGGCCGAGGATGAGCAGTTCTTC. This codes for CATSDLGGGAEDEQFF.

The chain uses TRBV9 and TRBJ1-1; D remains ambiguous. V shed 7 bases and J shed 6 bases, with 10 bases lying between them. Looked up from germline, CDR1 is SGDLS and CDR2 is YYNGEE. This CDR3 has 11 amino acids. CDR3: CASGSSAEAFF. In nucleotides, the CDR3 is TGTGCCAGCGGGTCTAGCGCTGAAGCTTTCTTT.

The chain uses TRBV9 and TRBJ1-6; TRBD1 aligns across 7 bases. CDR1 and CDR2 (germline): SGDLS, YYNGEE. The junction had 9 bases not matched to a gene; V was cut back by 2 bases and J by 10 bases. CDR3 length equals 15 residues. CDR3 region: CASSVRGTDSSPLHF. Written as DNA, the CDR3 is TGTGCCAGCAGCGTGAGGGGGACAGATTCCTCACCCCTCCACTTT.

This clone was detected once. This chain uses TRBV9 with TRBJ2-6, with D maybe TRBD1 (6 bases). The CDR3 consists of 16 residues. The V gene's germline CDR1 is SGDLS and CDR2 YYNGEE. V lost 3 bases and J 2 bases, leaving 12 bases between the germline ends. This CDR3 is CASSGTGFPGANVLTF. CDR3 sequence (DNA): TGTGCCAGCAGCGGCACAGGGTTCCCTGGGGCCAACGTCCTGACTTTC.